The clone carrying this T cell receptor beta chain occurred a few times. Its antigen is unidentified. At least 7 million PBMCs were isolated per sample. These data come from a study of blood T cells in healthy people across ages. Study results and caveats: There was no known CMV status for donors, so expanded clonotype changes were possibly confounded.

Germline CDR1 SSHAT, CDR2 FNYEAQ (reference sequence). The V and J ends lost 5 bases and 4 bases respectively, with 17 bases between them. The CDR3 is 15 amino acids. A second roughly 6 to 11 cycle PCR used barcoded and J-beta primers. Each CDR3 protein gets one entry after TCRdb re-called the 5' RACE reads with MiXCR. The sample has approximately 800,000 distinct CDR3 sequences, approximately 55% seen once. Sequences were obtained from blood. The origin of this receptor is a man aged 80 or over in good health. The genes are TRBV7-7 and TRBJ2-5; possible D gene TRBD1, 5 bases. The CDR3 loop is CASSRSVLGAETQYF. The CDR3 DNA reads as TGTGCCAGCAGCCGGTCGGTGTTAGGGGCAGAGACCCAGTACTTC.